These T cell receptor beta chains were read from a single sample in a study of regulatory T cells in long-lasting Graves disease. TCRdb re-called the multiplex PCR reads through MiXCR, storing one row per CDR3 protein. Of 450,000 or so distinct CDR3 sequences listed, roughly 20% were seen once; the top ten hold about 7.8%. The specimen comprised peripheral blood mononuclear cells (PBMCs), sampled when the disease was refractory, from a patient treated with antithyroid drugs. The origin of the receptors is a female donor with Graves disease. Both conserved end residues are trimmed from each CDR3. The order of the fields is D gene, J gene, V gene, CDR3 protein. A D gene is named only where the DNA matches it firmly.

d_gene: .; j_gene: TRBJ1-4; v_gene: TRBV28; CDR3aa: ASSPSPLANEKLF
d_gene: .; j_gene: TRBJ1-2; v_gene: TRBV2; CDR3aa: ASRLTVNYGYT
d_gene: TRBD1; j_gene: TRBJ1-1; v_gene: TRBV5-1; CDR3aa: ASSSTGQGPTEAF
d_gene: .; j_gene: TRBJ1-5; v_gene: TRBV2; CDR3aa: ASSVGRRNQPQH
d_gene: .; j_gene: TRBJ2-2; v_gene: TRBV10-2; CDR3aa: ASSPGENTGELF
d_gene: .; j_gene: TRBJ1-1; v_gene: TRBV20-1; CDR3aa: SAIHRRLNTEAF
d_gene: .; j_gene: TRBJ2-7; v_gene: TRBV5-1; CDR3aa: ASSLDGTLWNEQY
d_gene: .; j_gene: TRBJ2-5; v_gene: TRBV19; CDR3aa: ASSINSQETQY
d_gene: .; j_gene: TRBJ2-7; v_gene: TRBV28; CDR3aa: ASSDPRGSATYEQY
d_gene: TRBD2; j_gene: TRBJ2-7; v_gene: TRBV28; CDR3aa: ASRPVGGRYEQY
d_gene: .; j_gene: TRBJ1-2; v_gene: TRBV4-1; CDR3aa: ASSQDGEGSYGYT
d_gene: .; j_gene: TRBJ1-2; v_gene: TRBV28; CDR3aa: ASSRRVHGYT
d_gene: .; j_gene: TRBJ1-1; v_gene: TRBV25-1; CDR3aa: ASSDERRVTTEAF
d_gene: .; j_gene: TRBJ2-5; v_gene: TRBV2; CDR3aa: ASSDYLGQNQETQY
d_gene: TRBD1; j_gene: TRBJ1-4; v_gene: TRBV7-9; CDR3aa: ASSPQAGGTENEKLF
d_gene: .; j_gene: TRBJ2-5; v_gene: TRBV7-2; CDR3aa: ASSLAGLETQY
d_gene: TRBD1; j_gene: TRBJ2-7; v_gene: TRBV29-1; CDR3aa: SVGDRGIEQY
d_gene: .; j_gene: TRBJ1-3; v_gene: TRBV28; CDR3aa: ASSLPPGNAGNTIY
d_gene: .; j_gene: TRBJ2-2; v_gene: TRBV2; CDR3aa: ASRTATNTGELF
d_gene: TRBD2; j_gene: TRBJ2-4; v_gene: TRBV20-1; CDR3aa: SASTSGSKNIQY
d_gene: .; j_gene: TRBJ2-5; v_gene: TRBV15; CDR3aa: ATSRDIVPTQY
d_gene: TRBD1; j_gene: TRBJ2-5; v_gene: TRBV6-1; CDR3aa: ASGKPTGSYQETQY
d_gene: TRBD1; j_gene: TRBJ2-7; v_gene: TRBV28; CDR3aa: ASSPGQRTYEQY
d_gene: .; j_gene: TRBJ2-2; v_gene: TRBV16; CDR3aa: AGGGPGHRTGELF
d_gene: TRBD2; j_gene: TRBJ2-7; v_gene: TRBV20-1; CDR3aa: SAGPFGGRPSHEQY
d_gene: .; j_gene: TRBJ1-2; v_gene: TRBV30; CDR3aa: AWRRDFRHYGYT
d_gene: TRBD1; j_gene: TRBJ2-5; v_gene: TRBV28; CDR3aa: ASGDRGPLTQY
d_gene: TRBD1; j_gene: TRBJ1-2; v_gene: TRBV5-4; CDR3aa: ASSLGGGLGYGYT
d_gene: TRBD2; j_gene: TRBJ2-2; v_gene: TRBV6-1; CDR3aa: ASSEEGGRAYEANTGELF
d_gene: TRBD1; j_gene: TRBJ1-2; v_gene: TRBV7-2; CDR3aa: ASSPDRVNGYT
d_gene: .; j_gene: TRBJ2-5; v_gene: TRBV7-9; CDR3aa: ASSLGQSFQETQY
d_gene: TRBD1; j_gene: TRBJ1-1; v_gene: TRBV5-1; CDR3aa: ASSLVQQGAEDTEAF
d_gene: .; j_gene: TRBJ1-1; v_gene: TRBV19; CDR3aa: ASSARPSWDTEAF
d_gene: .; j_gene: TRBJ1-2; v_gene: TRBV28; CDR3aa: ASSSLVAGRGYT
d_gene: .; j_gene: TRBJ1-1; v_gene: TRBV12-3/TRBV12-4; CDR3aa: ASSFWGLDTEAF
d_gene: TRBD1; j_gene: TRBJ2-2; v_gene: TRBV6-2/TRBV6-3; CDR3aa: ASSYSRDRGTGELF
d_gene: .; j_gene: TRBJ1-2; v_gene: TRBV10-3; CDR3aa: AIRGSYGGEGYT
d_gene: .; j_gene: TRBJ2-7; v_gene: TRBV6-1; CDR3aa: ASTWGGEQY
d_gene: .; j_gene: TRBJ1-2; v_gene: TRBV6-1; CDR3aa: ASSPMSGGYGYGYT
d_gene: TRBD1; j_gene: TRBJ1-1; v_gene: TRBV6-5; CDR3aa: ASSLSGTANTEAF
d_gene: .; j_gene: TRBJ1-2; v_gene: TRBV5-6; CDR3aa: ASRPLGQNGYT
d_gene: TRBD2; j_gene: TRBJ2-2; v_gene: TRBV3-1; CDR3aa: ASRGLSASGRELF
d_gene: TRBD2; j_gene: TRBJ2-5; v_gene: TRBV4-2; CDR3aa: ASSPLSGVETQY
d_gene: .; j_gene: TRBJ1-2; v_gene: TRBV29-1; CDR3aa: SVELVSGYGYT
d_gene: TRBD2; j_gene: TRBJ2-1; v_gene: TRBV9; CDR3aa: ASSPRVLADYNEQF
d_gene: .; j_gene: TRBJ1-1; v_gene: TRBV20-1; CDR3aa: SAYMNTEAF
d_gene: TRBD1; j_gene: TRBJ2-6; v_gene: TRBV29-1; CDR3aa: SVAPGQGNVLT
d_gene: .; j_gene: TRBJ2-7; v_gene: TRBV6-5; CDR3aa: ASSSIPTHEQY
d_gene: .; j_gene: TRBJ2-7; v_gene: TRBV19; CDR3aa: ASSMAGPSYEQY
d_gene: .; j_gene: TRBJ1-4; v_gene: TRBV12-5; CDR3aa: ASGSTPQKRQGNEKLF
d_gene: TRBD1; j_gene: TRBJ2-2; v_gene: TRBV15; CDR3aa: ATSADRGPSTGELF
d_gene: .; j_gene: TRBJ2-1; v_gene: TRBV28; CDR3aa: ASTPNRWGSDNEQF
d_gene: .; j_gene: TRBJ2-7; v_gene: TRBV5-1; CDR3aa: ASSLGGHDYYEQY
d_gene: .; j_gene: TRBJ1-4; v_gene: TRBV12-3/TRBV12-4; CDR3aa: ASSLGGTEGAEKLF
d_gene: TRBD1; j_gene: TRBJ1-1; v_gene: TRBV6-1; CDR3aa: ASSERRGLITRYTEAF
d_gene: .; j_gene: TRBJ2-7; v_gene: TRBV12-3/TRBV12-4; CDR3aa: ASSLSTGGEQY
d_gene: TRBD1; j_gene: TRBJ2-7; v_gene: TRBV7-9; CDR3aa: ASSPTGGLDEQY